Sequencing of this TCR beta chain was carried out in a study of breast tumors, draining lymph nodes, adjacent tissues. Findings and caveats of the study: Compared with lymph nodes, tumors were less diverse; compared with nontumor tissue, more. The data were judged consistent with most tumor T cells coming from lymph node and expanding in tumor. Luminal-like breast cancer showed significantly greater tumor-nontumor repertoire similarity than basal-like breast cancer did.

Comments on this clonotype: What it binds is unknown.

Axillary draining lymph nodes of breast cancer patients supplied the node samples. MiXCR, applied by TCRdb to the multiplex PCR reads, yields one record per CDR3 protein. The sample contains 290,000 or so distinct CDR3 sequences, 30% to 35% of which appear only once. Sequencing was done on a sample of axillary lymph node tissue. The sequence was obtained from a female donor with breast cancer. Some clones in this sample may be carry-over from other donors' samples.

CDR3 amino acids: CASSPGMGESNQPQHF. CDR3 sequence (DNA): TGTGCCAGCAGCCCGGGAATGGGGGAGAGCAATCAGCCCCAGCATTTT. The chain is built from TRBV2 and TRBJ1-5; a possible D gene is TRBD1 (5 bases). The CDR3 sequence is 16 residues long. Germline assignment: CDR1 SNHLY and CDR2 FYNNEI. Trimming removed 6 bases from V and 1 base from J, with 16 bases in between.